This T cell receptor (beta chain) was retrieved from a study of response to subunit inactivated influenza vaccine. TCRdb analysed the RT-PCR reads with MiXCR anew, one entry per CDR3 protein. The sample carries approximately 310,000 distinct CDR3 sequences, 21% recorded once. This clonotype has only a few counts. J gave up 4 bases and V 5 bases, and 13 bases lay outside the gene matches. This CDR3 is 16 amino acids long. Specimen: PBMCs from blood, collected around 22 months after vaccination. The chain combines TRBV12-3 or TRBV12-4 with TRBJ1-1; TRBD1 agrees at 7 bases. The sequence was obtained from a man aged 50-75 years who received an inactivated influenza vaccine. This chain's CDR3 is CASSPRQGPVSTEAFF. The DNA of the CDR3 is TGTGCCAGCAGTCCGAGACAGGGACCAGTAAGCACTGAAGCTTTCTTT.